This TCR beta chain was identified during a study of blood T cells in healthy people across ages. On the study more broadly: When template switching was applied, about one barcoded beta molecule was captured per two T cells. General study findings and limits: Across the age range, TCR beta diversity per million T cells fell in a roughly linear way.

Concerning this clonotype: Its antigen is as yet unknown.

The CDR3 contains 16 residues. V was trimmed by 5 bases and J by 1 base, leaving 16 bases between them. The authors ran a second PCR of roughly 7 to 11 cycles using a sample-barcoded 5' primer and a J-beta primer mix. MiXCR, run by TCRdb on the 5' RACE reads, gives a single entry per CDR3 protein. Counted here are some 760,000 distinct CDR3 sequences, approximately 25% occurring once; the ten biggest clones make up roughly a tenth. These records were also assigned to another study, of T cells of mothers and their children.

The receptor was isolated from a boy between 10 and 17 years old in good health. The chain uses TRBV12-3 or TRBV12-4 and TRBJ2-3; tentative D call: TRBD1 (5 bases). The sequencing input was blood. CDR3 nucleotide sequence: TGTGCCAGCAGTCCAAGGGGAAGACCCCGCACAGATACGCAGTATTTT. Residues: CASSPRGRPRTDTQYF.